The T cell receptor beta chain under discussion was sequenced for a study of shared T cell receptors in the human thymus. Some clones are missing from TCRdb's copy, which holds only in-frame ones; the method was immunoSEQ multiplex PCR. Of around 730,000 clones in the sample, approximately 85% were seen once. The CDR3 extends over 14 amino acids. Per germline, CDR1 SGHTA and CDR2 FQGNSA. Trimming stripped 2 bases from V and 7 bases from J, with 9 bases between. The sample also formed part of further work on human thymus T cells. That investigation notes: Thymic tissue was derived from resections collected during corrective heart surgery. An apparent bias in V and J gene usage was seen in thymic and blood repertoires. What related research reported was that thymic repertoires overlapped highly among unrelated individuals.

V and J are TRBV7-2 and TRBJ1-6; D is unresolved. Input material: thymocytes. This clonotype was sampled from a girl under three years old with a congenital heart defect. CDR3 nucleotide sequence: TGTGCCAGCAGCTTAACTCGGGGAAATTCACCCCTCCACTTT. It specifies CASSLTRGNSPLHF. The full variable domain, rest sourced from reference TRBV7-2 and TRBJ1-6, is GAGVSQSPSNKVTEKGKDVELRCDPISGHTALYWYRQSLGQGLEFLIYFQGNSAPDKSGLPSDRFSAERTGGSVSTLTIQRTQQEDSAVYLCASSLTRGNSPLHFGNGTRLTVT.